The present entry profiles one T cell receptor beta chain with its context. The data were taken from a study of T cell changes during pregnancy in multiple sclerosis. V dropped 2 bases and J dropped 4 bases, with 6 bases sitting between them. This CDR3 spans 12 amino acids. Germline assignment: CDR1 SGHVS and CDR2 FQNEAQ. The data were produced by immunoSEQ multiplex PCR, yet TCRdb's version contains in-frame clones alone and is incomplete. Of more than 65,000 clones in the sample, 91% are singletons; the top ten hold 2.5% to 3%. The origin of this receptor is a female donor with multiple sclerosis, enrolled in a pregnancy study. The V and J genes are TRBV7-8 and TRBJ2-7; unclear D gene. The specimen comprised peripheral blood, sampled in the first trimester of pregnancy. In DNA form, the CDR3 reads TGTGCCAGCAGCTTAATTCGGTACGAGCAGTACTTC. Residues: CASSLIRYEQYF.